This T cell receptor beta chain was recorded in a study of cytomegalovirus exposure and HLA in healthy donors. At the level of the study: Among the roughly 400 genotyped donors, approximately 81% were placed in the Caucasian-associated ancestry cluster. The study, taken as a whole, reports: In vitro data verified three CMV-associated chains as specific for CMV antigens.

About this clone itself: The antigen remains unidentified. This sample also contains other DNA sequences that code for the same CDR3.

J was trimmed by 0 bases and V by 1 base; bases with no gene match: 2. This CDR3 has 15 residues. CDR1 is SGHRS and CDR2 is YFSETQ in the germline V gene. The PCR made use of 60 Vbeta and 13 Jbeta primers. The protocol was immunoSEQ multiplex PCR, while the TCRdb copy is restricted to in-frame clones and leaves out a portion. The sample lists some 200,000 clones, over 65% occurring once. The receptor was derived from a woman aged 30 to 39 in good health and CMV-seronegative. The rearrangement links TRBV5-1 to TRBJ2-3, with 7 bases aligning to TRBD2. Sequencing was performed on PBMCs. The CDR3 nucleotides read TGCGCCAGCAGCTTGCTGGGGGGGAGCACAGATACGCAGTATTTT. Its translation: CASSLLGGSTDTQYF.